A selection of T cell receptor beta chains follows, all from one sample in a study of blood T cell repertoires in COVID-19. Measured with immunoSEQ multiplex PCR; TCRdb has only the in-frame clones, and not every one. Of under 150,000 clones in the sample, approximately 88% were seen once. Sequencing input: peripheral blood. The receptors come from a woman in her forties with acute or convalescent COVID-19. Each CDR3 is given with its conserved first and last residue. A D gene is named only where the DNA matches it firmly. Only some rows state a clone size, as once, few, many or a class for expanded clones.

CDR3 protein: CASSLAGGPLVQGYTF
CDR3 DNA: TGTGCCAGCAGCTTGGCAGGAGGTCCGTTGGTCCAAGGCTACACCTTC
D gene: .
J gene: TRBJ1-2
V gene: TRBV5-5
clone size: .

CDR3 protein: CASSLVGGRVNQPQHF
CDR3 DNA: TGTGCCAGCAGCTTAGTAGGGGGACGAGTCAATCAGCCCCAGCATTTT
D gene: .
J gene: TRBJ1-5
V gene: TRBV7-8
clone size: .

CDR3 protein: CASSLDRAADTQYF
CDR3 DNA: TGTGCCAGCAGCTTAGACAGGGCGGCAGATACGCAGTATTTT
D gene: TRBD1
J gene: TRBJ2-3
V gene: TRBV7-3
clone size: .

CDR3 protein: CSAAQAYGYTF
CDR3 DNA: TGCAGTGCTGCCCAAGCGTATGGCTACACCTTC
D gene: .
J gene: TRBJ1-2
V gene: TRBV20-1
clone size: .

CDR3 protein: CASRETGPGELFF
CDR3 DNA: TGTGCCAGCAGAGAAACAGGGCCCGGGGAGCTGTTTTTT
D gene: .
J gene: TRBJ2-2
V gene: TRBV2
clone size: once

CDR3 protein: CASSQTGGDTDTQYF
CDR3 DNA: TGTGCCAGCTCACAGACAGGGGGCGATACAGATACGCAGTATTTT
D gene: TRBD1
J gene: TRBJ2-3
V gene: TRBV18
clone size: .

CDR3 protein: CASSEGPGYTQYF
CDR3 DNA: TGCGCCAGCAGTGAGGGTCCCGGGTATACGCAGTATTTT
D gene: .
J gene: TRBJ2-3
V gene: TRBV10-1
clone size: .

CDR3 protein: CASSSIAGNTIYF
CDR3 DNA: TGTGCCAGCAGCTCAATAGCGGGAAACACCATATATTTT
D gene: .
J gene: TRBJ1-3
V gene: TRBV7-2
clone size: .

CDR3 protein: CASRVTASQLYGYTF
CDR3 DNA: TGTGCCAGCAGGGTAACAGCTTCCCAGCTCTATGGCTACACCTTC
D gene: .
J gene: TRBJ1-2
V gene: TRBV6-5
clone size: .

CDR3 protein: CASSHTNRGTEAFF
CDR3 DNA: TGTGCCAGCAGCCATACCAACAGGGGGACTGAAGCTTTCTTT
D gene: TRBD1
J gene: TRBJ1-1
V gene: TRBV7-9
clone size: .

CDR3 protein: CASSPQTTNEKLFF
CDR3 DNA: TGTGCCAGCAGCCCTCAGACAACTAATGAAAAACTGTTTTTT
D gene: .
J gene: TRBJ1-4
V gene: TRBV7-2
clone size: few

CDR3 protein: CASSRIGGGTGTEAFF
CDR3 DNA: TGTGCCAGTAGCCGGATAGGGGGGGGCACAGGCACTGAAGCTTTCTTT
D gene: .
J gene: TRBJ1-1
V gene: TRBV19
clone size: .

CDR3 protein: CASSLAAGLNTEAFF
CDR3 DNA: TGTGCCAGCAGCTTAGCAGCAGGATTGAACACTGAAGCTTTCTTT
D gene: .
J gene: TRBJ1-1
V gene: TRBV7-2
clone size: .

CDR3 protein: CASSLGQGMEPQHF
CDR3 DNA: TGTGCCAGCAGCCTAGGACAGGGGATGGAGCCCCAGCATTTT
D gene: TRBD1
J gene: TRBJ1-5
V gene: TRBV5-8
clone size: few

CDR3 protein: CASSNGCRGGIYEQFF
CDR3 DNA: TGTGCCAGCAGCAACGGGTGTAGGGGGGGCATCTATGAGCAGTTCTTC
D gene: .
J gene: TRBJ2-1
V gene: TRBV21-1
clone size: .

CDR3 protein: CASSHRTGRADEQFF
CDR3 DNA: TGTGCCAGCAGCCACCGGACAGGAAGGGCGGATGAGCAGTTCTTC
D gene: TRBD1
J gene: TRBJ2-1
V gene: TRBV11-3
clone size: once

CDR3 protein: CASRKTGNLNEKLFF
CDR3 DNA: TGTGCCAGTAGGAAGACAGGGAATCTTAATGAAAAACTGTTTTTT
D gene: TRBD1
J gene: TRBJ1-4
V gene: TRBV19
clone size: .

CDR3 protein: CASRYTRNTGELFF
CDR3 DNA: TGCGCCAGCAGGTACACAAGGAACACCGGGGAGCTGTTTTTT
D gene: .
J gene: TRBJ2-2
V gene: TRBV4-3
clone size: .

CDR3 protein: CAWSADTNYGYTF
CDR3 DNA: TGTGCCTGGAGCGCAGACACTAACTATGGCTACACCTTC
D gene: .
J gene: TRBJ1-2
V gene: TRBV30
clone size: .

CDR3 protein: CASSPRDRDYGYTF
CDR3 DNA: TGTGCCAGCAGCCCCCGGGACAGGGACTATGGCTACACCTTC
D gene: .
J gene: TRBJ1-2
V gene: TRBV21-1
clone size: .

CDR3 protein: CASSQEDRGLLYGYTF
CDR3 DNA: TGCGCCAGCAGCCAAGAAGACAGGGGGCTGCTCTATGGCTACACCTTC
D gene: TRBD1
J gene: TRBJ1-2
V gene: TRBV4-1
clone size: .

CDR3 protein: CASSSLGQGIFVQYF
CDR3 DNA: TGTGCCAGCAGCTCATTAGGACAGGGGATCTTCGTTCAGTACTTC
D gene: TRBD1
J gene: TRBJ2-4
V gene: TRBV5-5
clone size: .

CDR3 protein: CASSLSGQGQSPLHF
CDR3 DNA: TGTGCCAGCAGCTTGTCGGGACAGGGCCAATCACCCCTCCACTTT
D gene: TRBD1
J gene: TRBJ1-6
V gene: TRBV5-6
clone size: .

CDR3 protein: CASSLSRGEYGYTF
CDR3 DNA: TGTGCCAGCAGTTTAAGTCGCGGGGAATATGGCTACACCTTC
D gene: .
J gene: TRBJ1-2
V gene: TRBV28
clone size: few

CDR3 protein: CASSNHGQFEQYF
CDR3 DNA: TGTGCCAGCAGTAACCATGGACAGTTCGAGCAGTACTTC
D gene: .
J gene: TRBJ2-7
V gene: TRBV27
clone size: .

CDR3 protein: CASSPRDRGTEAFF
CDR3 DNA: TGTGCCAGCAGCCCTCGGGACAGGGGCACTGAAGCTTTCTTT
D gene: TRBD1
J gene: TRBJ1-1
V gene: TRBV11-2
clone size: .

CDR3 protein: CASSSWGTGMNTEAFF
CDR3 DNA: TGTGCCAGCAGCTCCTGGGGGACAGGCATGAACACTGAAGCTTTCTTT
D gene: TRBD1
J gene: TRBJ1-1
V gene: TRBV5-6
clone size: few

CDR3 protein: CASSQASGGGSSYTF
CDR3 DNA: TGTGCCAGCAGCCAAGCCTCGGGGGGCGGGTCGAGCTACACCTTC
D gene: .
J gene: TRBJ1-2
V gene: TRBV3-1/TRBV3-2
clone size: .

CDR3 protein: CASSDYRVGSGNTIYF
CDR3 DNA: TGTGCCAGCAGCGACTACAGGGTGGGCTCTGGAAACACCATATATTTT
D gene: .
J gene: TRBJ1-3
V gene: TRBV9
clone size: once

CDR3 protein: CASSQEPYSGNTIYF
CDR3 DNA: TGTGCCAGCAGCCAAGAGCCCTACTCTGGAAACACCATATATTTT
D gene: .
J gene: TRBJ1-3
V gene: TRBV3-1/TRBV3-2
clone size: .

CDR3 protein: CASRASGGVDTQYF
CDR3 DNA: TGTGCCAGCAGAGCTAGCGGGGGCGTGGATACGCAGTATTTT
D gene: TRBD2
J gene: TRBJ2-3
V gene: TRBV6-6
clone size: .

CDR3 protein: CASSPLSSEKLFF
CDR3 DNA: TGTGCCAGCTCACCACTATCTAGTGAAAAACTGTTTTTT
D gene: .
J gene: TRBJ1-4
V gene: TRBV18
clone size: .

CDR3 protein: CASMGTGGIYSNQPQHF
CDR3 DNA: TGTGCCAGTATGGGGACAGGGGGCATCTATAGCAATCAGCCCCAGCATTTT
D gene: TRBD1
J gene: TRBJ1-5
V gene: TRBV19
clone size: .

CDR3 protein: CASSIGPGSSSPLHF
CDR3 DNA: TGTGCCAGTAGTATAGGTCCGGGGAGTAGTTCACCCCTCCACTTT
D gene: .
J gene: TRBJ1-6
V gene: TRBV19
clone size: .

CDR3 protein: CASSLDSRAPQPQHF
CDR3 DNA: TGTGCCAGCAGCTTAGATTCGAGGGCTCCTCAGCCCCAGCATTTT
D gene: .
J gene: TRBJ1-5
V gene: TRBV7-2
clone size: .

CDR3 protein: CSASLGGMAYYGYTF
CDR3 DNA: TGCAGTGCTAGTCTGGGGGGGATGGCTTACTATGGCTACACCTTC
D gene: .
J gene: TRBJ1-2
V gene: TRBV20-1
clone size: .

CDR3 protein: CASSSGYEQYF
CDR3 DNA: TGTGCCAGCAGCTCGGGCTACGAGCAGTACTTC
D gene: .
J gene: TRBJ2-7
V gene: TRBV5-4
clone size: .

CDR3 protein: CASGLGRGDYGYTF
CDR3 DNA: TGTGCTAGTGGTTTGGGTAGGGGCGACTATGGCTACACCTTC
D gene: .
J gene: TRBJ1-2
V gene: TRBV12-5
clone size: .

CDR3 protein: CATSRGSGGVGYEQYF
CDR3 DNA: TGTGCCACCAGCAGAGGGAGCGGGGGGGTCGGCTACGAGCAGTACTTC
D gene: TRBD2
J gene: TRBJ2-7
V gene: TRBV15
clone size: .

CDR3 protein: CASSENRGDGYTF
CDR3 DNA: TGTGCCAGCAGTGAAAACAGGGGGGACGGCTACACCTTC
D gene: TRBD1
J gene: TRBJ1-2
V gene: TRBV2
clone size: .

CDR3 protein: CASSLASYSTDTQYF
CDR3 DNA: TGCGCCAGCAGCTTGGCCAGTTATAGCACAGATACGCAGTATTTT
D gene: .
J gene: TRBJ2-3
V gene: TRBV5-1
clone size: once

CDR3 protein: CASSLGSGGAGEQYF
CDR3 DNA: TGTGCCAGCAGCTTGGGTAGCGGGGGGGCCGGCGAGCAGTACTTC
D gene: TRBD2
J gene: TRBJ2-7
V gene: TRBV7-6
clone size: .

CDR3 protein: CATSRDSGTGEHTF
CDR3 DNA: TGTGCCACCAGCAGGGACTCCGGGACAGGGGAGCACACCTTC
D gene: TRBD1
J gene: TRBJ1-2
V gene: TRBV15
clone size: .

CDR3 protein: CASSPGQGAISEAFF
CDR3 DNA: TGTGCCAGCAGCCCCGGACAGGGGGCAATATCTGAAGCTTTCTTT
D gene: TRBD1
J gene: TRBJ1-1
V gene: TRBV9
clone size: .

CDR3 protein: CASSISGTSGGAKLAKNIQYF
CDR3 DNA: TGTGCCAGTAGTATTTCTGGGACTAGCGGGGGGGCGAAACTAGCCAAAAACATTCAGTACTTC
D gene: TRBD2
J gene: TRBJ2-4
V gene: TRBV19
clone size: .

CDR3 protein: CASSFRGPTDTQYF
CDR3 DNA: TGCGCCAGCAGCTTCAGAGGGCCCACAGATACGCAGTATTTT
D gene: .
J gene: TRBJ2-3
V gene: TRBV5-1
clone size: .

CDR3 protein: CAWSAGGINQPQHF
CDR3 DNA: TGTGCCTGGAGCGCCGGAGGAATCAATCAGCCCCAGCATTTT
D gene: .
J gene: TRBJ1-5
V gene: TRBV30
clone size: .

CDR3 protein: CASSYGLGSNTGELFF
CDR3 DNA: TGTGCCAGCAGTTACGGTTTGGGCTCAAACACCGGGGAGCTGTTTTTT
D gene: .
J gene: TRBJ2-2
V gene: TRBV6-5
clone size: .

CDR3 protein: CASSLASDQETQYF
CDR3 DNA: TGCGCCAGCAGCTTGGCGTCAGACCAAGAGACCCAGTACTTC
D gene: .
J gene: TRBJ2-5
V gene: TRBV5-1
clone size: .

CDR3 protein: CASSLLAGGSSSYNEQFF
CDR3 DNA: TGTGCCAGCAGCTTACTAGCGGGGGGATCTAGCTCCTACAATGAGCAGTTCTTC
D gene: TRBD2
J gene: TRBJ2-1
V gene: TRBV5-6
clone size: once

CDR3 protein: CSAGVEYEQYF
CDR3 DNA: TGCAGCGCAGGGGTAGAGTACGAGCAGTACTTC
D gene: .
J gene: TRBJ2-7
V gene: TRBV20-1
clone size: .

CDR3 protein: CASSEDAWDTGGYTF
CDR3 DNA: TGTGCCAGCAGTGAAGATGCCTGGGACACCGGGGGCTACACCTTC
D gene: .
J gene: TRBJ1-2
V gene: TRBV25-1
clone size: .

CDR3 protein: CASSRGFGEGDEQFF
CDR3 DNA: TGTGCCAGCAGCCGAGGGTTTGGGGAGGGGGATGAGCAGTTCTTC
D gene: .
J gene: TRBJ2-1
V gene: TRBV5-4
clone size: .

CDR3 protein: CAISTGGDEQYF
CDR3 DNA: TGTGCCATCAGTACAGGGGGCGACGAGCAGTACTTC
D gene: TRBD1
J gene: TRBJ2-7
V gene: TRBV10-3
clone size: .

CDR3 protein: CASTPGPGQSTYGYTF
CDR3 DNA: TGTGCCAGCACTCCTGGCCCGGGACAGTCTACCTATGGCTACACCTTC
D gene: TRBD1
J gene: TRBJ1-2
V gene: TRBV7-2
clone size: once